The entry below describes one T cell receptor (beta chain). Its cognate antigen is unknown. The CDR3 has 15 residues. V lost 1 base and J 3 bases, leaving 10 bases between the germline ends. Per germline, CDR1 MGHRA and CDR2 YSYEKL. This sample is drawn from a study of CD8+CD57+ T cells in acquired aplastic anemia. Study-wide results and limits: Common to patients and controls were twenty-nine CD8+ CDR3 sequences. Patients were compared with controls for CD8+ Simpson's diversity, and no significant difference emerged.

Profiling of TCR beta VDJ combinations and CDR3 sequences used genomic DNA as template. TCRdb re-derived calls from the reads in MiXCR, one entry per CDR3 protein. Of tens of thousands of distinct CDR3 sequences in the sample, about 70% were seen once. Those patients picked for sequencing had displayed CD8+CD57+ cell expansion on flow cytometry. Each patient gave a blood sample that was collected before any therapy had been received. This TCR was sampled from a human donor with aplastic anemia. Material: sorted CD4+, CD8+, or CD8+CD57+ T cells (not recorded which) from PBMCs. The chain joins TRBV4-1 to TRBJ1-5; the D gene is possibly TRBD1 (5 bases). The CDR3 here is CASSQAGLPNQPQHF. CDR3 in DNA: TGCGCCAGCAGCCAAGCGGGACTGCCCAATCAGCCCCAGCATTTT.